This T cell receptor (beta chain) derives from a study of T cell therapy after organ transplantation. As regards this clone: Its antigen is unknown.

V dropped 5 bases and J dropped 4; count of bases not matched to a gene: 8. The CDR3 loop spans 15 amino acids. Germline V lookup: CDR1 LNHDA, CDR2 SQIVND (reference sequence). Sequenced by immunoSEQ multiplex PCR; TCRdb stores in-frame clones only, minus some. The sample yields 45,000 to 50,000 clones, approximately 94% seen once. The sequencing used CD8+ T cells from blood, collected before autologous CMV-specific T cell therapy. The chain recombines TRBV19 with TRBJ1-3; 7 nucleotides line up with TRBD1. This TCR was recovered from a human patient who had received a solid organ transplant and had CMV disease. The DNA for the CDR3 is TGTGCCAGTAGTCGGGACAGAGAGGGGGGAAACACCATATATTTT. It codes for CASSRDREGGNTIYF.